The 9 T cell receptor beta chains in this list originate from one sample, sequenced in a study of cytomegalovirus exposure and HLA in healthy donors. The study ran its PCR with 60 Vbeta and 13 Jbeta primers. TCRdb keeps only in-frame clones here, not all; method: immunoSEQ multiplex PCR. The sample consists of 95,000 to 100,000 clones, more than 70% of them appearing once. The sample comprised PBMCs. All receptors derive from a female donor in good health and CMV-seronegative.

V gene TRBV28 combines with J gene TRBJ1-5; 8 bases align to TRBD1. The CDR3 has 15 amino acids. Trimming removed 5 bases from V and 6 bases from J; junction bases left unmatched: 9. Per germline, CDR1 MDHEN and CDR2 SYDVKM. CDR3 nucleotides: TGTGCCAGCAGTCTCGCCGGGACAGGCAGTCAGCCCCAGCATTTT. This sequence encodes CASSLAGTGSQPQHF.

The V and J genes are TRBV7-9 and TRBJ2-7, with TRBD2 matching 10 bases. The V segment lost 10 bases and the J segment 3 bases; nucleotides outside the gene matches: 12. Germline V gene sequence: CDR1 SEHNR, CDR2 FQNEAQ (reference sequence). The CDR3 contains 15 residues. The CDR3 sequence: CATRASGSGVYEQYF. CDR3 DNA sequence: TGTGCCACCCGGGCTAGCGGGAGTGGGGTCTACGAGCAGTACTTC.

The chain combines TRBV28 with TRBJ2-3; TRBD2 matches 9 bases. Germline assignment: CDR1 MDHEN and CDR2 SYDVKM. V lost 4 bases, J lost 5 bases, and 10 bases stayed unmatched. This CDR3 is 16 amino acids long. The CDR3 loop is CASSSLSGSWEDTQYF. CDR3 bases: TGTGCCAGCAGTTCACTTAGCGGGAGTTGGGAAGATACGCAGTATTTT.

The chain couples TRBV6-1 to TRBJ1-2; no firm D call. This CDR3 spans 15 amino acids. V was cut by 7 bases and J by 6 bases, with 21 bases left in between. CDR1 is MNHNS and CDR2 is SASEGT in the germline V gene. CDR3 DNA: TGTGCCAGCACCTGGTCCAGGCACGCCACTGATGGCTACACCTTC. It specifies CASTWSRHATDGYTF.

The V and J genes are TRBV19 and TRBJ1-1; D unclear. The germline V gene has CDR1 LNHDA and CDR2 SQIVND (reference sequence). The CDR3 spans 14 residues. V lost 3 bases, J lost 5 bases, and 13 bases lay in between. CDR3 bases: TGTGCCAGTAGTATGCGGGGTCCCGGGACTGAAGCTTTCTTT. This sequence encodes CASSMRGPGTEAFF. Full variable domain (missing parts from reference TRBV19 and TRBJ1-1): DGGITQSPKYLFRKEGQNVTLSCEQNLNHDAMYWYRQDPGQGLRLIYYSQIVNDFQKGDIAEGYSVSREKKESFPLTVTSAQKNPTAFYLCASSMRGPGTEAFFGQGTRLTVV.

The chain recombines TRBV29-1 with TRBJ1-5; D may be TRBD1 (5 bases). Germline V CDR1 and CDR2: SQVTM, ANQGSEA. With 3 bases removed from V and 4 bases from J, the gap between germline ends came to 40 bases. CDR3 length: 23 residues. The CDR3 loop is CSVDTREEGRGRARGEGNQPQHF. The CDR3 nucleotides read TGCAGCGTTGATACCCGGGAGGAGGGTCGGGGTCGGGCTCGGGGGGAAGGGAATCAGCCCCAGCATTTT.

This rearrangement joins TRBV7-8 to TRBJ1-6; tentative D call: TRBD1 (5 bases). Trimming cost V 1 base and J 19 bases, with 17 bases left between them. Germline CDR1 and CDR2: SGHVS and FQNEAQ. The CDR3 is made up of 13 amino acids. The CDR3 is CASSLGDSPFMHF. CDR3 nucleotides: TGTGCCAGCAGCTTAGGGGACTCCCCCTTCATGCACTTT.

The genes are TRBV6-5 and TRBJ2-1; perhaps TRBD1 as D (5 bases). The CDR3 contains 14 residues. The germline gives CDR1 MNHEY, CDR2 SVGAGI. V lost 8 bases and J 4 bases, leaving 15 bases between the germline ends. The CDR3 loop is CASQPHQGYNEQFF. DNA for the CDR3: TGTGCCAGCCAACCTCATCAGGGTTACAATGAGCAGTTCTTC.

This clone was observed a single time. This chain links TRBV6-5 with TRBJ2-3, with D possibly TRBD2 on 6 matching bases. CDR3 length equals 13 residues. CDR1 and CDR2 (germline): MNHEY, SVGAGI. V was clipped by 8 bases and J by 2 bases, with 11 bases between them. The CDR3 DNA sequence: TGTGCCAGCCGGGAGCCCCCCACAGATACGCAGTATTTT. Translation: CASREPPTDTQYF.